These 25 T cell receptor beta chains were sequenced from one sample in a study of T cell changes during pregnancy in multiple sclerosis. Measured with immunoSEQ multiplex PCR; TCRdb has only the in-frame clones, and not every one. The sample has about 38,000 clones, 91% seen once; the top ten hold about 12%. The sequencing used CD8+ T cells from peripheral blood mononuclear cells, collected after pregnancy. The receptors derive from a female donor with multiple sclerosis, enrolled in a pregnancy study.

The chain couples TRBV6-1 to TRBJ2-7, with a possible D match to TRBD1 (5 bases). V lost 2 bases and J lost 3, with 14 bases in between. CDR3 length equals 15 residues. Per germline, CDR1 MNHNS and CDR2 SASEGT. The CDR3 region is CASSELEGAGYEQYF. The CDR3 region has the DNA TGTGCCAGCAGTGAACTTGAAGGGGCTGGCTACGAGCAGTACTTC.

The chain is built from TRBV27 and TRBJ1-1, with a possible D match to TRBD1 (5 bases). The CDR3 runs 12 residues. The V gene lost 10 bases and the J gene lost 4 bases, with 13 bases spanning the gap. Looked up from germline, CDR1 is MNHEY and CDR2 is SMNVEV (reference sequence). The CDR3 DNA sequence: TGTGCCACCCGGGGGTGGGGCACTGAAGCTTTCTTT. Encoded protein: CATRGWGTEAFF.

This clone was seen a single time. This rearrangement joins TRBV5-5 to TRBJ2-7, with 10 bases matching TRBD2. CDR3 size: 13 residues. V shed 4 bases, J shed 6 bases, and the junction held 4 bases outside the gene matches. CDR1 SGHKS and CDR2 YYEKEE come from the germline V gene (reference sequence). The CDR3, as DNA: TGTGCCAGCAGCCCGGCTAGCGGGGGCGAGCAGTACTTC. As protein: CASSPASGGEQYF. The whole variable domain, remainder taken from reference TRBV5-5 and TRBJ2-7, is DAGVTQSPTHLIKTRGQQVTLRCSPISGHKSVSWYQQVLGQGPQFIFQYYEKEERGRGNFPDRFSARQFPNYSSELNVNALLLGDSALYLCASSPASGGEQYFGPGTRLTVT.

V and J are TRBV7-3 and TRBJ2-5; 8 bases are shared with TRBD1. Germline assignment: CDR1 SGHTA and CDR2 FQGTGA. The CDR3 is made up of 15 amino acids. V was clipped by 5 bases and J by 2 bases; unmatched bases: 7. CDR3 bases: TGTGCCAGCAGCCAGACAGGGGCAGGGCAAGAGACCCAGTACTTC. This translates into CASSQTGAGQETQYF.

J is TRBJ1-2 and V is TRBV27, with D uncertain. Germline lookup yields CDR1 MNHEY and CDR2 SMNVEV (reference sequence). V lost 2 bases and J lost 8, with 12 bases in between. CDR3 length: 13 amino acids. CDR3 amino acids: CASSLNGEYGYTF. The CDR3 DNA reads TGTGCCAGCAGTTTAAACGGGGAGTACGGCTACACCTTC.

CDR3 nucleotides: TGTGCCAGCAGTTCAGGAACAGGAAGCAATCAGCCCCAGCATTTT. This sequence encodes CASSSGTGSNQPQHF. This sequence joins TRBV27 and TRBJ1-5, with a weak D call TRBD1 (5 bases). Germline-derived CDR1 and CDR2 are MNHEY and SMNVEV (reference sequence). V shed 4 bases and J shed 1 base, with 11 bases lying between them. The CDR3 spans 15 residues.

The rearrangement joins TRBV2 to TRBJ2-7; the match to TRBD1 covers 10 bases. The length of the CDR3 is 13 residues. V was pared by 9 bases and J by 6 bases, with 8 bases of the junction left unmatched. Looked up from germline, CDR1 is SNHLY and CDR2 is FYNNEI. The CDR3 here is CASLGTGATEQYF. The CDR3 DNA follows: TGTGCCAGTTTAGGGACAGGGGCCACCGAGCAGTACTTC.

This clone was found a few times. CDR3 amino acids: CASSEASGGATDTQYF. The CDR3 DNA is TGTGCCAGCAGTGAAGCTAGCGGGGGGGCCACAGATACGCAGTATTTT. This chain uses TRBV6-1 with TRBJ2-3; TRBD2 matches at 11 bases. CDR1 is MNHNS, CDR2 SASEGT, per germline. V gave up 0 bases and J gave up 2 bases; unmatched junction bases: 1. The CDR3 extends over 16 amino acids.

This chain joins TRBV28 and TRBJ2-3, with 7 bases fitting TRBD2. V was pared by 2 bases and J by 2 bases, with 10 bases of the junction left unmatched. The length of the CDR3 is 17 residues. The germline CDR1 and CDR2 sequences are MDHEN and SYDVKM. The CDR3 coding sequence is TGTGCCAGCAGTTTAGGACGCGGGGGACCTAACACAGATACGCAGTATTTT. Translating gives CASSLGRGGPNTDTQYF.

The rearrangement joins TRBV13 to TRBJ1-3, with D perhaps matching TRBD1 (5 bases). Per germline, CDR1 PRHDT and CDR2 FYEKMQ (reference sequence). The CDR3 sequence is 16 residues long. The V gene lost 5 bases and the J gene lost 4 bases, with 18 bases spanning the gap. The DNA for the CDR3 is TGTGCCAGCAGCCTAAGGGCCAGGGCCGACGGAAACACCATATATTTT. It codes for CASSLRARADGNTIYF.

This clone was observed a single time. This chain uses TRBV30 with TRBJ2-7; the match to TRBD1 covers 9 bases. Germline assignment: CDR1 GTSNPN and CDR2 SVGIG (reference sequence). The CDR3 totals 12 residues. V lost 6 bases and J lost 5; bases outside the gene matches: 5. The CDR3 is CACWTGDDEQYF. CDR3 nucleotide sequence: TGTGCCTGTTGGACAGGGGATGACGAGCAGTACTTC.

This clone was found once. The gene calls are TRBV10-3 and TRBJ2-7, with D uncertain. The length of the CDR3 is 14 residues. Trimming shortened V by 3 bases and J by 3 bases, and 12 bases separated the two germline ends. Germline V gene lookup returns CDR1 ENHRY and CDR2 SYGVKD. The CDR3 DNA reads TGTGCCATCAGTGACTTTGACACCGACTACGAGCAGTACTTC. Its translation is CAISDFDTDYEQYF.

This chain links TRBV27 with TRBJ2-7; a weak D match, TRBD2 (5 bases). With 2 bases removed from V and 2 bases from J, the gap between germline ends came to 7 bases. The CDR3 extends over 13 amino acids. CDR1 and CDR2 (germline): MNHEY, SMNVEV (reference sequence). The CDR3 reads CASSLDGAYEQYF. The CDR3 region has the DNA TGTGCCAGCAGTTTAGACGGGGCCTACGAGCAGTACTTC.

The genes are TRBV19 and TRBJ2-1; 10 bases map to TRBD2. The germline gives CDR1 LNHDA, CDR2 SQIVND (reference sequence). J lost 7 bases, V lost 1 base, and 4 bases had no gene match. This CDR3 contains 15 residues. The CDR3 here is CASSIATSGVNEQFF. Written as DNA, the CDR3 is TGTGCCAGTAGTATAGCTACTAGCGGGGTGAATGAGCAGTTCTTC.

The rearrangement joins TRBV19 to TRBJ2-1; no reliable D call. The germline V and J ends were trimmed by 7 bases and 0 bases, with 10 bases remaining between them. The CDR3 is made up of 14 amino acids. CDR1 is LNHDA and CDR2 is SQIVND in the germline V gene (reference sequence). The CDR3 region has the DNA TGTGCCAGTAAAGCGAAGAGCTCCTACAATGAGCAGTTCTTC. Residues: CASKAKSSYNEQFF.

The chain couples TRBV27 to TRBJ1-1; D perhaps matches TRBD1 (5 bases). The CDR3 length is 15 residues. V dropped 0 bases and J dropped 4 bases, with 12 bases sitting between them. CDR1 MNHEY and CDR2 SMNVEV come from the germline V gene (reference sequence). The CDR3, as DNA: TGTGCCAGCAGTTTATCGTGGGGGGTCGGCACTGAAGCTTTCTTT. Encoded protein: CASSLSWGVGTEAFF.

The CDR3 reads CASSLSAGGAFYEQYF. The CDR3, as DNA: TGTGCCAGCAGCTTAAGCGCGGGAGGGGCCTTCTACGAGCAGTACTTC. The V gene is TRBV7-9, the J gene TRBJ2-7; 9 bases are shared with TRBD2. The CDR3 is 16 residues long. The junction had 8 bases not matched to a gene; V was cut back by 2 bases and J by 3 bases. In germline, CDR1 is SEHNR, CDR2 FQNEAQ (reference sequence).

The gene calls are TRBV27 and TRBJ2-3; the D is unclear. The germline V and J ends were trimmed by 5 bases and 0 bases, with 3 bases remaining between them. The V gene's germline CDR1 is MNHEY and CDR2 SMNVEV (reference sequence). The CDR3 contains 12 residues. The CDR3 DNA follows: TGTGCCAGCAGTGGCAGCACAGATACGCAGTATTTT. Translated: CASSGSTDTQYF.

This clone has just one count. The rearrangement uses TRBV21-1 and TRBJ1-4; TRBD1, the table's D call, lacks a check against the DNA. TRBV21-1 counts as a pseudogene. CDR3 length: 16 residues. The CDR3 spells CASSKGTGTANEKLFF. The CDR3 bases are TGTGCCAGCAGCAAAGGCACCGGGACAGCGAATGAAAAACTGTTTTTT.

This clone is labeled medium-sized (0.01 to 0.1%). This rearrangement joins TRBV2 to TRBJ1-3, with TRBD1 matching 12 bases. Germline-derived CDR1 and CDR2 are SNHLY and FYNNEI. V shed 6 bases, J shed 6 bases, and the junction held 6 bases outside the gene matches. The CDR3 contains 15 residues. DNA of the CDR3: TGTGCCAGCAGCCGGGACAGGGGGCCTACAAACACCATATATTTT. Translating gives CASSRDRGPTNTIYF.

The chain has TRBV27 and TRBJ2-7; 7 bases map to TRBD1. The germline V gene encodes CDR1 MNHEY and CDR2 SMNVEV (reference sequence). The CDR3 loop spans 14 amino acids. With 4 bases clipped from V and 0 bases from J, the junction kept 3 bases outside the gene matches. In DNA, the CDR3 is TGTGCCAGCAGTTCGGGACAGCTCTCCTACGAGCAGTACTTC. It is translated as CASSSGQLSYEQYF.

The chain combines TRBV27 with TRBJ1-3; 8 nucleotides align to TRBD1. With 6 bases clipped from V and 0 bases from J, the junction kept 13 bases outside the gene matches. The length of the CDR3 is 18 residues. Germline CDR1 and CDR2: MNHEY and SMNVEV (reference sequence). CDR3 in DNA: TGTGCCAGCAGCAACGGTCCCGGGACAGGTTACTCTGGAAACACCATATATTTT. It specifies CASSNGPGTGYSGNTIYF.

The V call is TRBV6-5, the J call TRBJ1-1; the D gene is possibly TRBD1 (5 bases). This CDR3 is built from 15 residues. Germline lookup yields CDR1 MNHEY and CDR2 SVGAGI. Trimming shortened V by 0 bases and J by 1 base, and 9 bases separated the two germline ends. The CDR3 sequence: CASSYSWGGNTEAFF. For the CDR3, the DNA is TGTGCCAGCAGTTACTCGTGGGGGGGGAACACTGAAGCTTTCTTT.

This clone was counted a few times. The chain has TRBV6-4 and TRBJ1-1; a possible D gene is TRBD1 (6 bases). The V end lost 5 bases, the J end lost 1 base, and 11 bases lay between the germline ends. Germline V gene sequence: CDR1 MRHNA, CDR2 SNTAGT. The CDR3 is 14 amino acids. The DNA for the CDR3 is TGTGCCAGCAGTCCATCGACAGGGAACACTGAAGCTTTCTTT. Residues: CASSPSTGNTEAFF.

The chain combines TRBV9 with TRBJ1-1; D uncertain. The CDR3 runs to 14 residues. From germline, CDR1 is SGDLS and CDR2 YYNGEE. The ends were cut back, 3 bases at V and 1 base at J, with 10 bases in the middle. CDR3 region: CASSAKAGNTEAFF. The DNA of the CDR3 is TGTGCCAGCAGCGCTAAAGCCGGGAACACTGAAGCTTTCTTT.